These 2 T cell receptor beta chains originate from one sample sequenced in a study of regulatory T cells in long-lasting Graves disease. Time point given: newly diagnosed GD, antithyroid drugs for less than 3 months. TCR sequences were obtained from RNA taken from PBMCs. HTBI primers from iRepertoire and Arm-PCR of CDR3 regions yielded the TCR beta libraries. Via MiXCR, TCRdb re-called the multiplex PCR reads, giving one row per CDR3 protein. The sample yields roughly 420,000 distinct CDR3 sequences, 13% to 15% seen once. These data are also associated with another study on T cells in Graves' hyperthyroidism and ophthalmopathy.

The sample in question was peripheral blood mononuclear cells (PBMCs), obtained at new diagnosis, from a patient treated with antithyroid drugs. These receptor sequences come from a woman between 50 and 59 years old with Graves disease.

The chain links TRBV10-3 to TRBJ2-1; tentatively, D is TRBD2 (6 bases). This CDR3 is built from 15 residues. V was trimmed by 6 bases and J by 0 bases, leaving 12 bases between them. Germline CDR1 is ENHRY and CDR2 is SYGVKD. CDR3 amino acids: CAIRASAFSYNEQFF. CDR3 coding DNA: TGTGCCATCAGGGCTAGCGCCTTCTCCTACAATGAGCAGTTCTTC.

V is TRBV9 and J is TRBJ2-7; 11 nucleotides match TRBD2. V lost 5 bases, J lost 7 bases, and 11 bases stayed unmatched. Germline V lookup: CDR1 SGDLS, CDR2 YYNGEE. This CDR3 is 15 amino acids long. The CDR3 DNA reads as TGTGCCAGCAGTAACCCACTAGCGGGAGTGAGAGAGCAGTACTTC. Translated, it gives CASSNPLAGVREQYF.